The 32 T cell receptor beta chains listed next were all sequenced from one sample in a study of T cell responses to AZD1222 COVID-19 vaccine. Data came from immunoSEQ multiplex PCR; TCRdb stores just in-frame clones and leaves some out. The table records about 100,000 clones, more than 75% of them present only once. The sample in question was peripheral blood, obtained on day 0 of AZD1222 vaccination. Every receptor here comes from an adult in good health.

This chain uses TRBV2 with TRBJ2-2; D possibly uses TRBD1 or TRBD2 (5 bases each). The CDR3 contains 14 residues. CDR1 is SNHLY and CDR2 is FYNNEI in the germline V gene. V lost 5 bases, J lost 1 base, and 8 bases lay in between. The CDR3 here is CASSRDVNTGELFF. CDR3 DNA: TGTGCCAGCAGTCGGGACGTGAACACCGGGGAGCTGTTTTTT.

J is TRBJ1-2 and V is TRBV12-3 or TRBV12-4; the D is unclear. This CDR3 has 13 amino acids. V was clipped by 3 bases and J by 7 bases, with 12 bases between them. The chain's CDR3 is CASSLAWGSGYTF. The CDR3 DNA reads TGTGCCAGCAGTTTGGCGTGGGGATCTGGCTACACCTTC.

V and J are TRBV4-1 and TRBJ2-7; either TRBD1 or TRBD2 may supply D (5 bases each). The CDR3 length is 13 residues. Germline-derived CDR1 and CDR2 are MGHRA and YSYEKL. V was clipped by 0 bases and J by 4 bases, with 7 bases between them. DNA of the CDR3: TGCGCCAGCAGCCAAGAATGGGGGTACGAGCAGTACTTC. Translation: CASSQEWGYEQYF.

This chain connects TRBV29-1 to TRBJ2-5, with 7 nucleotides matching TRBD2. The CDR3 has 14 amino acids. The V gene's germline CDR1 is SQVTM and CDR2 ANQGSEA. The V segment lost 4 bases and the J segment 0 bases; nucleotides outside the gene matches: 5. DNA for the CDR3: TGCAGCGTTGGCATCGGGACTAACCAAGAGACCCAGTACTTC. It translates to CSVGIGTNQETQYF.

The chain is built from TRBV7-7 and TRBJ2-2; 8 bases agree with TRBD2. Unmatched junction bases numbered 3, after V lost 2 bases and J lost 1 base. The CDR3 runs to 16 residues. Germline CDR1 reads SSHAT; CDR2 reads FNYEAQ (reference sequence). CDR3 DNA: TGTGCCAGCAGCTTAAACGCGGGAGGGAACACCGGGGAGCTGTTTTTT. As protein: CASSLNAGGNTGELFF.

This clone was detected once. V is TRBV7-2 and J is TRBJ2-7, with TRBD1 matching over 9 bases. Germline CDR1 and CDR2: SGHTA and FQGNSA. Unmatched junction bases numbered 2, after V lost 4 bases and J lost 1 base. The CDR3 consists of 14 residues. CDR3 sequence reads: CASSSDRGSYEQYF. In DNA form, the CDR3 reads TGTGCCAGCAGCTCGGACAGGGGATCCTACGAGCAGTACTTC.

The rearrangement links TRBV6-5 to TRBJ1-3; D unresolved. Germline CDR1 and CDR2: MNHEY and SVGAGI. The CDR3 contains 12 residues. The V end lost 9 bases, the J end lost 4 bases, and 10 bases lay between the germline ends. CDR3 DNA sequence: TGTGCCAGTGCCCCATCGGGAAACACCATATATTTT. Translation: CASAPSGNTIYF.

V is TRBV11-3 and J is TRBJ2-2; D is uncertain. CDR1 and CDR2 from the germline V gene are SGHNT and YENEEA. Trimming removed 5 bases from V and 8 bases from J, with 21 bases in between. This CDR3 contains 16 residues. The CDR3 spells CASSPSFGIRIGELFF. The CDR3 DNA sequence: TGTGCCAGCAGCCCGAGTTTTGGTATTCGGATTGGGGAGCTGTTTTTT.

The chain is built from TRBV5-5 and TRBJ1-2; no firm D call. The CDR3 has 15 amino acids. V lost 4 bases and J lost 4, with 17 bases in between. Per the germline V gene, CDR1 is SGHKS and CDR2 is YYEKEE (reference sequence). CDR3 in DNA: TGTGCCAGCAGCCTCATGGGAGGGATCGGCTATGGCTACACCTTC. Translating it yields CASSLMGGIGYGYTF.

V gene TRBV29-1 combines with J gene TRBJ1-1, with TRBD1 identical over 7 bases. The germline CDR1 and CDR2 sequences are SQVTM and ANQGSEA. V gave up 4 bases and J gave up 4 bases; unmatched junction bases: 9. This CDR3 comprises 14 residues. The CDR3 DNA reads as TGCAGCGTTGTGGGGGGACAGTATGGCACTGAAGCTTTCTTT. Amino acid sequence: CSVVGGQYGTEAFF.

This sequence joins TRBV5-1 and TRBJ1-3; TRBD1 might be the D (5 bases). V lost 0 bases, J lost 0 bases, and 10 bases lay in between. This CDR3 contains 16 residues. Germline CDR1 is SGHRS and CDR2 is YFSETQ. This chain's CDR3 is CASSLDGARSGNTIYF. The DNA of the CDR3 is TGCGCCAGCAGCTTGGATGGGGCACGCTCTGGAAACACCATATATTTT.

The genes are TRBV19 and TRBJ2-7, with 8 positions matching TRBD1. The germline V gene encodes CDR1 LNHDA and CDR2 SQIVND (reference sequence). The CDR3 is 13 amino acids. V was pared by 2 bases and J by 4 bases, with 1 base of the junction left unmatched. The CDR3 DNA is TGTGCCAGTAGTATACAGGGGGCTTACGAGCAGTACTTC. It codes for CASSIQGAYEQYF.

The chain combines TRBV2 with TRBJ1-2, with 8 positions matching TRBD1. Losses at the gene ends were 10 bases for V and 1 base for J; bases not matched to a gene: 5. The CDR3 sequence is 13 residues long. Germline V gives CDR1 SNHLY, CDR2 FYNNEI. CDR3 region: CANGQGLNYGYTF. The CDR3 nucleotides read TGTGCCAACGGACAGGGCCTTAACTATGGCTACACCTTC.

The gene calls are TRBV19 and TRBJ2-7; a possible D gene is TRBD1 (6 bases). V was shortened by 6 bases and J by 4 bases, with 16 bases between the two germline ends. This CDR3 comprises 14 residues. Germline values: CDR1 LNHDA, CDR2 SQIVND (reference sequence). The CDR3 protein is CASSQNRASYEQYF. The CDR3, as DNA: TGTGCCAGTAGCCAGAACAGGGCTTCGTACGAGCAGTACTTC.

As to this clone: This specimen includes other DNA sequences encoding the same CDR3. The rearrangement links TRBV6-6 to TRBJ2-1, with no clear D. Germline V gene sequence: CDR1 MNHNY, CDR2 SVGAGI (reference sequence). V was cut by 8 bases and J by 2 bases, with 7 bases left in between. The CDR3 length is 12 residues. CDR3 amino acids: CASSRPYNEQFF. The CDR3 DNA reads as TGTGCCAGCTCAAGACCCTACAATGAGCAGTTCTTC.

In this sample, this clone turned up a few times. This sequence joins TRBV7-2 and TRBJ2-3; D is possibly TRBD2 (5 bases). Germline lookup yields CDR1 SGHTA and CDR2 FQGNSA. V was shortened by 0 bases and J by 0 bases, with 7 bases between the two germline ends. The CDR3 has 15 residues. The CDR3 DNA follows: TGTGCCAGCAGCTTAGCCAGGACTAGCACAGATACGCAGTATTTT. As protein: CASSLARTSTDTQYF.

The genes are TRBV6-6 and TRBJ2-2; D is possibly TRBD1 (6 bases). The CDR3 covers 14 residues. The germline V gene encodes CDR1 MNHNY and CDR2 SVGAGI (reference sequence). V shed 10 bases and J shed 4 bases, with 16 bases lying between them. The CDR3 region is CAIGPRGRTGELFF. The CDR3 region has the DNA TGTGCCATCGGACCCAGGGGTCGCACCGGGGAGCTGTTTTTT.

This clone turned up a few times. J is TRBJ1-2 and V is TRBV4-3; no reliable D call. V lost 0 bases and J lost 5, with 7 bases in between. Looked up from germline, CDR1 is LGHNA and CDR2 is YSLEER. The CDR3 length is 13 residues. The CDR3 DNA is TGCGCCAGCAGCCAAGACCACGGGTATGGCTACACCTTC. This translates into CASSQDHGYGYTF.

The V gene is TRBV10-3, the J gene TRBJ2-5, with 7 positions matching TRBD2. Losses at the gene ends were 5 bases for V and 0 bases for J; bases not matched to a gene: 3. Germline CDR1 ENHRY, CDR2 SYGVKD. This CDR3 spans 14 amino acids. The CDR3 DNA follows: TGTGCCATCAGTCGAGCGGGGCACCAAGAGACCCAGTACTTC. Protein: CAISRAGHQETQYF.

The DNA for the CDR3 is TGCAGCGTTGAGACAGATAAACTGTTTTTT. Protein product: CSVETDKLFF. The V call is TRBV29-1, the J call TRBJ1-4; a weak D match, TRBD1 (5 bases). Germline V gene data show CDR1 as SQVTM and CDR2 as ANQGSEA. The ends were cut back, 3 bases at V and 11 bases at J, with 7 bases in the middle. The CDR3 is made up of 10 amino acids. The full variable domain, completed using reference TRBV29-1 and TRBJ1-4, is SAVISQKPSRDICQRGTSLTIQCQVDSQVTMMFWYRQQPGQSLTLIATANQGSEATYESGFVIDKFPISRPNLTFSTLTVSNMSPEDSSIYLCSVETDKLFFGSGTQLSVL.

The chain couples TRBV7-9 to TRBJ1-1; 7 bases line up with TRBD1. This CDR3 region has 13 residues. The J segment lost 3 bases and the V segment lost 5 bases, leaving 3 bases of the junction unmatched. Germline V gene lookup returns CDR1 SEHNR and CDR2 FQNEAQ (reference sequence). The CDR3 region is CASSTGVYTEAFF. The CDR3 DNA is TGTGCCAGCAGCACAGGGGTTTACACTGAAGCTTTCTTT.

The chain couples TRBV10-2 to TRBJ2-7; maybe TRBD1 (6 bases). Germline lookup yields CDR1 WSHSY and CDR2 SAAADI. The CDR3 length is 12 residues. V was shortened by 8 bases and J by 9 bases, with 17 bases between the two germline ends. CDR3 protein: CASATGRRLQYF. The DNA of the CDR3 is TGCGCCAGCGCGACAGGTAGAAGATTGCAGTACTTC.

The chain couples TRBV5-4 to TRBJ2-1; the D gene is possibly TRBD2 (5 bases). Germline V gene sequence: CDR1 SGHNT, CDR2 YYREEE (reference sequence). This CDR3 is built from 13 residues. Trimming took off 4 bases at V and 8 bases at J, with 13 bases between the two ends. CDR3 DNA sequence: TGTGCCAGCAGCCGAGGCGCGGGCGATGAGCAGTTCTTC. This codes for CASSRGAGDEQFF.

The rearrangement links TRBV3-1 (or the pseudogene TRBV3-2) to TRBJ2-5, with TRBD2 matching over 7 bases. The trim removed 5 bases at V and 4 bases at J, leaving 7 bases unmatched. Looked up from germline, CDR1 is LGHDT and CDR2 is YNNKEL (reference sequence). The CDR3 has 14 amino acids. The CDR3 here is CASSLRERGETQYF. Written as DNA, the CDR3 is TGTGCCAGCAGCTTGCGGGAGAGGGGAGAGACCCAGTACTTC.

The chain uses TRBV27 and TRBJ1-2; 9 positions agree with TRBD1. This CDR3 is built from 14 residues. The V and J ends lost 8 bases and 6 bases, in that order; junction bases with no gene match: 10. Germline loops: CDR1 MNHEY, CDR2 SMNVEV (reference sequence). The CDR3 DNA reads TGTGCCAGCCAGTCAACAGGGGGCGTAGATGGCTACACCTTC. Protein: CASQSTGGVDGYTF.

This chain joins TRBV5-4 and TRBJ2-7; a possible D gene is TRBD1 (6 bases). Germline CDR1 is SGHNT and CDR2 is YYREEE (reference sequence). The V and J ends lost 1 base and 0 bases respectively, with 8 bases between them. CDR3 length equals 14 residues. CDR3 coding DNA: TGTGCCAGCAGCTTGAGAGGGGGCTCCTACGAGCAGTACTTC. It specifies CASSLRGGSYEQYF.

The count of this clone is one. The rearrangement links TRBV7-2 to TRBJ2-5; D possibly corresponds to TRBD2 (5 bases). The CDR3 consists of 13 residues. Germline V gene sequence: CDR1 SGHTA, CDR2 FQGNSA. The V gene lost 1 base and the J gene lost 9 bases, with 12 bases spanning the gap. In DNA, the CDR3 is TGTGCCAGCAGCTTAGACAGCCAGAGGGCCCAGTACTTC. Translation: CASSLDSQRAQYF.

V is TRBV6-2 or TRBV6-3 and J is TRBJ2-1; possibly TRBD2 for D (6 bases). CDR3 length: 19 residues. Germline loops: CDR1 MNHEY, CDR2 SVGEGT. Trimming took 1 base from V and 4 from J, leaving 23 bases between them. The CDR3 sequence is CASSYWLAQASEGYNEQFF. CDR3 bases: TGTGCCAGCAGTTACTGGCTAGCGCAAGCGTCTGAGGGGTACAATGAGCAGTTCTTC.

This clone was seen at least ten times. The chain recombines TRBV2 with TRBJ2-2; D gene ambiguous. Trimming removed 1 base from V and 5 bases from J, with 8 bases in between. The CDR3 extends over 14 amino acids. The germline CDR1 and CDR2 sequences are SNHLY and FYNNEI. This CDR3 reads CASSEGQLTGELFF. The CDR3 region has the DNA TGTGCCAGCAGTGAAGGGCAGTTAACCGGGGAGCTGTTTTTT.

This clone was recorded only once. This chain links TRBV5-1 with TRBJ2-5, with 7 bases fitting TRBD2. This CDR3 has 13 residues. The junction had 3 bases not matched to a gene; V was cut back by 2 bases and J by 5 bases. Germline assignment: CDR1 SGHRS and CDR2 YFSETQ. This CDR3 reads CASSFPGGETQYF. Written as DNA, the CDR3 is TGCGCCAGCAGCTTCCCGGGGGGTGAGACCCAGTACTTC.

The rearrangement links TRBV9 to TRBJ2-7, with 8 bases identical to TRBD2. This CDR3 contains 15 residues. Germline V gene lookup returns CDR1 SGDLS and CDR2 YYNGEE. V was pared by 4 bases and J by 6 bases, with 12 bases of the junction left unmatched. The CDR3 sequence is CASSSREGLSGEQYF. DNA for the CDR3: TGTGCCAGCAGCTCCCGGGAGGGCCTTTCGGGCGAGCAGTACTTC.

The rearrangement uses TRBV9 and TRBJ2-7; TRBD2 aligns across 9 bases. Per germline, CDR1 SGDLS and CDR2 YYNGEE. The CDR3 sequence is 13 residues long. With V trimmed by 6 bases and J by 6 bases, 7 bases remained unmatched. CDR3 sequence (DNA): TGTGCCAGCACGAAGCGGGAGGAGGGCGAGCAGTACTTC. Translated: CASTKREEGEQYF.